A single sample is the source of the 26 T cell receptor beta chains below, sequenced in a study of chronic HIV infection and antiretroviral therapy. MiXCR, run by TCRdb on the 5' RACE reads, gives a single entry per CDR3 protein. The sample holds 45,000 to 60,000 distinct CDR3 sequences, approximately 20% seen once. Sequenced material: peripheral blood. The receptors originated from an adult who had HIV and had not received antiretroviral therapy, or was an uninfected healthy control (not recorded which).

The V and J genes are TRBV5-1 and TRBJ1-1; 7 positions agree with TRBD1. The germline CDR1 and CDR2 sequences are SGHRS and YFSETQ. This CDR3 comprises 14 residues. With V trimmed by 5 bases and J by 6 bases, 10 bases remained unmatched. CDR3 region: CASRNRARGPEAFF. CDR3 sequence (DNA): TGCGCCAGCAGGAACAGGGCAAGGGGGCCTGAAGCTTTCTTT. The complete variable domain, with remaining parts taken from reference TRBV5-1 and TRBJ1-1, reads KAGVTQTPRYLIKTRGQQVTLSCSPISGHRSVSWYQQTPGQGLQFLFEYFSETQRNKGNFPGRFSGRQFSNSRSEMNVSTLELGDSALYLCASRNRARGPEAFFGQGTRLTVV.

The CDR3 reads CASSLVPEQFF. DNA for the CDR3: TGTGCCAGCAGCTTAGTACCCGAGCAGTTCTTC. The chain links TRBV7-9 to TRBJ2-1, with D uncertain. CDR3 length: 11 residues. Germline V gene sequence: CDR1 SEHNR, CDR2 FQNEAQ (reference sequence). V was pared by 1 base and J by 10 bases, with 5 bases between.

The J gene is TRBJ2-5, the V gene TRBV18; no clear D. This CDR3 comprises 15 residues. Trimming shortened V by 6 bases and J by 0 bases, and 14 bases separated the two germline ends. Germline CDR1 reads KGHSH; CDR2 reads LQKENI. CDR3 protein: CASSPVAAHQETQYF. CDR3 DNA sequence: TGTGCCAGCTCCCCGGTGGCAGCCCACCAAGAGACCCAGTACTTC.

This clonotype was detected a few times. The CDR3 loop reads CASSQVIGGEQYF. The CDR3 nucleotides read TGTGCCAGCAGCCAAGTTATTGGGGGCGAGCAGTACTTC. The genes are TRBV3-1 and TRBJ2-7; either TRBD1 or TRBD2 may fit D (5 bases each). Trimming removed 1 base at V and 6 bases at J, with 10 bases between. Germline lookup yields CDR1 LGHDT and CDR2 YNNKEL (reference sequence). CDR3 size: 13 residues.

The V and J genes are TRBV2 and TRBJ2-3; no reliable D call. The germline gives CDR1 SNHLY, CDR2 FYNNEI. The length of the CDR3 is 10 residues. V was cut by 9 bases and J by 13 bases, with 14 bases left in between. The CDR3 here is CASSLVGKYF. The CDR3, as DNA: TGTGCCAGTTCGTTGGTAGGGAAGTATTTT.

The CDR3 DNA reads as TGTGCCATCAGTGAGTCGACAGGGGGCTTCTATGGCTACACCTTC. This codes for CAISESTGGFYGYTF. The chain uses TRBV10-3 and TRBJ1-2; TRBD1 matches 10 bases. CDR3 length: 15 amino acids. The trim removed 0 bases at V and 4 bases at J, leaving 2 bases unmatched. Germline CDR1 reads ENHRY; CDR2 reads SYGVKD.

The genes are TRBV29-1 and TRBJ1-1; no firm D call. Trimming shortened V by 5 bases and J by 2 bases, and 9 bases separated the two germline ends. CDR3 length: 12 residues. Germline CDR1 and CDR2: SQVTM and ANQGSEA. In DNA form, the CDR3 reads TGCAGCGTTACATCCACCAACACTGAAGCTTTCTTT. Protein: CSVTSTNTEAFF. Variable domain in full (rest from reference TRBV29-1 and TRBJ1-1): SAVISQKPSRDICQRGTSLTIQCQVDSQVTMMFWYRQQPGQSLTLIATANQGSEATYESGFVIDKFPISRPNLTFSTLTVSNMSPEDSSIYLCSVTSTNTEAFFGQGTRLTVV.

CDR3 loop: CSVRQPPDWEKLFF. CDR3 bases: TGCAGCGTTCGACAGCCACCGGATTGGGAAAAACTGTTTTTT. The chain employs TRBV29-1 and TRBJ1-4; D might be TRBD1 (5 bases). Trimming removed 5 bases at V and 8 bases at J, with 18 bases between. Germline loops: CDR1 SQVTM, CDR2 ANQGSEA. The CDR3 has 14 amino acids. Complete variable domain (other parts from reference TRBV29-1 and TRBJ1-4): SAVISQKPSRDICQRGTSLTIQCQVDSQVTMMFWYRQQPGQSLTLIATANQGSEATYESGFVIDKFPISRPNLTFSTLTVSNMSPEDSSIYLCSVRQPPDWEKLFFGSGTQLSVL.

In its sample, this clonotype was seen a few times. The chain uses TRBV4-1 and TRBJ2-6; tentative D call: TRBD1 (5 bases). Deletions cut 6 bases from V and 0 bases from J, with 18 bases between. CDR3 length: 18 residues. CDR1 MGHRA and CDR2 YSYEKL come from the germline V gene. The CDR3 reads CASRTLQVSNSGANVLTF. CDR3 DNA: TGCGCCAGCAGGACCTTACAGGTATCTAACTCTGGGGCCAACGTCCTGACTTTC.

The V gene is TRBV28, the J gene TRBJ2-1; a weak D match, TRBD2 (6 bases). The germline CDR1 and CDR2 sequences are MDHEN and SYDVKM. This CDR3 has 14 amino acids. Trimming took off 10 bases at V and 10 bases at J, with 23 bases between the two ends. In DNA form, the CDR3 reads TGTGCCACCCTCGGCGGGAAGATACAATGGGAGCAGTTCTTC. Its protein product is CATLGGKIQWEQFF.

The chain recombines TRBV29-1 with TRBJ1-2; weak D call: TRBD1 (5 bases). Germline V gene lookup returns CDR1 SQVTM and CDR2 ANQGSEA. The CDR3 spans 13 residues. DNA of the CDR3: TGCATCGCCAGGGATGTTCTGAAGGGGAGCTACACCTTC. This translates into CIARDVLKGSYTF. Based on the CDR3 plus reference TRBV29-1 and TRBJ1-2, the full variable domain is SAVISQKPSRDICQRGTSLTIQCQVDSQVTMMFWYRQQPGQSLTLIATANQGSEATYESGFVIDKFPISRPNLTFSTLTVSNMSPEDSSIYLCIARDVLKGSYTFGSGTRLTVV.

V and J are TRBV10-3 and TRBJ2-7; D is perhaps TRBD1 or TRBD2 (5 bases each). In germline, CDR1 is ENHRY, CDR2 SYGVKD. Trimming stripped 8 bases from V and 4 bases from J, with 12 bases between. The CDR3 sequence is 12 residues long. CDR3 sequence reads: CAILGDQYEQYF. CDR3 bases: TGTGCCATCCTAGGGGACCAATACGAGCAGTACTTC.

The CDR3: CASRPGRSAPNTEAFF. Here the CDR3 DNA reads TGTGCCAGCAGGCCCGGACGTTCGGCGCCGAACACTGAAGCTTTCTTT. The chain has TRBV12-3 or TRBV12-4 and TRBJ1-1; D unresolved. This CDR3 is 16 amino acids long. V gave up 6 bases and J gave up 1 base, with 18 bases separating them.

This clonotype has more than one count but fewer than ten. The chain recombines TRBV13 with TRBJ2-6; 8 nucleotides match TRBD2. Trimming at V came to 5 bases and at J to 0 bases, leaving 9 bases not matched to a gene. From germline, CDR1 is PRHDT and CDR2 FYEKMQ (reference sequence). This CDR3 is built from 18 residues. The CDR3 DNA reads as TGTGCCAGCAGCCCGGGAGGGCAGTCCCCCTCTGGGGCCAACGTCCTGACTTTC. Translating it yields CASSPGGQSPSGANVLTF.

This clonotype was picked up a small number of times. The V gene is TRBV28, the J gene TRBJ2-3, with 9 bases that match TRBD1. This CDR3 region has 16 residues. Per germline, CDR1 MDHEN and CDR2 SYDVKM. V shed 5 bases, J shed 4 bases, and the junction held 10 bases outside the gene matches. The CDR3 here is CASSTRQGEVADTQYF. CDR3 in DNA: TGTGCCAGCAGTACCAGACAGGGGGAGGTTGCAGATACGCAGTATTTT.

This clonotype was seen repeatedly, ten times or more. The rearrangement links TRBV28 to TRBJ2-7; unclear D gene. The CDR3 consists of 13 residues. The V and J ends lost 2 bases and 3 bases respectively, with 8 bases between them. Germline V gene lookup returns CDR1 MDHEN and CDR2 SYDVKM. Written as DNA, the CDR3 is TGTGCCAGCAGTTTAGGCAGGAACTACGAGCAGTACTTC. Protein product: CASSLGRNYEQYF. Based on the CDR3 plus reference TRBV28 and TRBJ2-7, the full variable domain is DVKVTQSSRYLVKRTGEKVFLECVQDMDHENMFWYRQDPGLGLRLIYFSYDVKMKEKGDIPEGYSVSREKKERFSLILESASTNQTSMYLCASSLGRNYEQYFGPGTRLTVT.

This chain uses TRBV5-1 with TRBJ2-5, with 10 bases lining up with TRBD2. Germline CDR1 reads SGHRS; CDR2 reads YFSETQ. The CDR3 runs 16 residues. V shed 0 bases and J 4 bases; nucleotides not matched to a gene: 6. The CDR3 region is CASSLELAGVLETQYF. CDR3 sequence (DNA): TGCGCCAGCAGCTTGGAGCTAGCGGGAGTATTAGAGACCCAGTACTTC.

The chain employs TRBV28 and TRBJ2-7; 9 bases map to TRBD1. The V segment lost 5 bases and the J segment 0 bases; nucleotides outside the gene matches: 5. CDR1 and CDR2 (germline): MDHEN, SYDVKM. The CDR3 totals 15 residues. CDR3 region: CASSRDRASSYEQYF. CDR3 coding DNA: TGTGCCAGCAGTCGGGACAGGGCAAGCTCCTACGAGCAGTACTTC.

CDR3 nucleotide sequence: TGTGCCAGCAGTTTAAGGATCAGGGCCACTGAAGCTTTCTTT. This codes for CASSLRIRATEAFF. The chain recombines TRBV28 with TRBJ1-1; D is possibly TRBD1 (5 bases). The CDR3 covers 14 residues. Trimming took 2 bases from V and 4 from J, leaving 11 bases between them. Germline CDR1 is MDHEN and CDR2 is SYDVKM.

This clonotype has just a few counts. The chain uses TRBV7-8 and TRBJ1-1, with a tentative D call TRBD1 (6 bases). This CDR3 is 14 amino acids long. The V and J ends lost 0 bases and 11 bases respectively, with 16 bases between them. Germline CDR1 is SGHVS and CDR2 is FQNEAQ. The CDR3 nucleotides read TGTGCCAGCAGCTTAGCGACACAGGGAGGGTCTGCTTTCTTT. Its protein product is CASSLATQGGSAFF.

The J gene is TRBJ2-3, the V gene TRBV6-2 or TRBV6-3, with 8 bases fitting TRBD1. Germline trimming cut 2 bases from V and 6 bases from J; bases unmatched to any gene: 13. This CDR3 is built from 17 residues. Germline CDR1 MNHEY, CDR2 SVGEGT. The CDR3 is CASSYPPETGVRDTQYF. DNA for the CDR3: TGTGCCAGCAGTTACCCGCCAGAGACAGGGGTGCGGGATACGCAGTATTTT.

The sample holds a few counts of this clonotype. The gene calls are TRBV28 and TRBJ1-5; 8 bases are a match to TRBD1. CDR3 length equals 14 residues. The germline V gene encodes CDR1 MDHEN and CDR2 SYDVKM. V lost 5 bases, J lost 7 bases, and 7 bases stayed unmatched. CDR3 residues: CASSTYRGLQPQHF. The CDR3 DNA follows: TGTGCCAGCAGTACATACAGGGGGTTGCAGCCCCAGCATTTT.

The chain carries TRBV27 and TRBJ1-5, with D tentatively TRBD1 (5 bases). This CDR3 contains 15 residues. Trimming removed 2 bases from V and 4 bases from J, with 12 bases in between. The V gene's germline CDR1 is MNHEY and CDR2 SMNVEV (reference sequence). CDR3 nucleotides: TGTGCCAGCAGTTTACGAGGGGCGGGGAATCAGCCCCAGCATTTT. Protein sequence: CASSLRGAGNQPQHF.

The chain is built from TRBV29-1 and TRBJ1-4; no clear D gene. The CDR3 sequence is 15 residues long. V dropped 1 base and J dropped 11 bases, with 20 bases sitting between them. Germline CDR1 is SQVTM and CDR2 is ANQGSEA. The CDR3 DNA sequence: TGCAGCGTTGAAGTCCATGGGGTTAGTAGAGGGAAACTGTTTTTT. Protein: CSVEVHGVSRGKLFF.

The gene calls are TRBV27 and TRBJ1-2; maybe TRBD1 (5 bases). CDR3 length equals 14 residues. The ends were cut back, 5 bases at V and 4 bases at J, with 14 bases in the middle. The germline V gene has CDR1 MNHEY and CDR2 SMNVEV (reference sequence). The CDR3: CASSAIIDSYGYTF. In DNA form, the CDR3 reads TGTGCCAGCAGTGCGATAATAGACAGCTATGGCTACACCTTC.

This clonotype was seen a handful of times. V usage is TRBV29-1 and J usage is TRBJ1-4; perhaps TRBD1 as D (5 bases). Looked up from germline, CDR1 is SQVTM and CDR2 is ANQGSEA. V was shortened by 4 bases and J by 2 bases, with 11 bases between the two germline ends. The CDR3 is 14 residues long. The CDR3 region has the DNA TGCAGCGTTGTGGGGAGGGGCACTAATGAAAAACTGTTTTTT. Translation: CSVVGRGTNEKLFF.